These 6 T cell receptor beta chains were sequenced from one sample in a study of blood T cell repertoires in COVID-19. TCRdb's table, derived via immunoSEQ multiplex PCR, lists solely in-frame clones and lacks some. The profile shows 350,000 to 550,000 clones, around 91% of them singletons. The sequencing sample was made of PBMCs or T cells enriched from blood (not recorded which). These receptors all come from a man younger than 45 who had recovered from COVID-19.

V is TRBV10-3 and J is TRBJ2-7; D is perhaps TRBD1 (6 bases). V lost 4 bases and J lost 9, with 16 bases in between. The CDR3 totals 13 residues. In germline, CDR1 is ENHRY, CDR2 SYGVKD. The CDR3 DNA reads TGTGCCATCAGTGGAGGGACAACCCACGGGCAGTACTTC. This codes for CAISGGTTHGQYF.

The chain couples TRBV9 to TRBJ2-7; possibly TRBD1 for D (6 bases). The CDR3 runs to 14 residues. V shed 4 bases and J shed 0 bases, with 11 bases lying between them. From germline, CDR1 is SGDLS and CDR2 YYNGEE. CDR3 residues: CASSPQGISYEQYF. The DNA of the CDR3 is TGTGCCAGCAGCCCCCAGGGGATCTCCTACGAGCAGTACTTC.

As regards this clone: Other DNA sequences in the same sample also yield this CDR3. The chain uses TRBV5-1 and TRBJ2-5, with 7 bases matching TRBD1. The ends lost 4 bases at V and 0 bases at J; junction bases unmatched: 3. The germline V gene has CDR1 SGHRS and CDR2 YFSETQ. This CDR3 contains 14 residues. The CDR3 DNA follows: TGCGCCAGCAGCCTGGGACAGTACCAAGAGACCCAGTACTTC. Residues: CASSLGQYQETQYF.

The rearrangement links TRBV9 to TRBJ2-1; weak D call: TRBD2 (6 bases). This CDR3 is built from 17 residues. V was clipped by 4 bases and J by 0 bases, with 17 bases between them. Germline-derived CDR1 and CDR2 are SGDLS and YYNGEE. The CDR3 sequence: CASSHSGSGGSYNEQFF. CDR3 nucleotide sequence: TGTGCCAGCAGCCATTCCGGGAGTGGGGGCTCCTACAATGAGCAGTTCTTC.

The CDR3: CSAIESVTQYF. The CDR3 nucleotides read TGCAGTGCTATAGAGTCGGTCACCCAGTACTTC. The chain links TRBV20-1 to TRBJ2-5, with D unclear. V was trimmed by 4 bases and J by 8 bases, leaving 11 bases between them. The CDR3 has 11 residues. The germline V gene encodes CDR1 DFQATT and CDR2 SNEGSKA (reference sequence).

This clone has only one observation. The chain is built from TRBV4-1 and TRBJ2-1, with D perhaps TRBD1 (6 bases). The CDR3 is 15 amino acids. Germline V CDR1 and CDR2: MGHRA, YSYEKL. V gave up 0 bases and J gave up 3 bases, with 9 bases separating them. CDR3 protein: CASSQDRGIYNEQFF. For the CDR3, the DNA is TGCGCCAGCAGCCAAGATAGGGGGATCTACAATGAGCAGTTCTTC.